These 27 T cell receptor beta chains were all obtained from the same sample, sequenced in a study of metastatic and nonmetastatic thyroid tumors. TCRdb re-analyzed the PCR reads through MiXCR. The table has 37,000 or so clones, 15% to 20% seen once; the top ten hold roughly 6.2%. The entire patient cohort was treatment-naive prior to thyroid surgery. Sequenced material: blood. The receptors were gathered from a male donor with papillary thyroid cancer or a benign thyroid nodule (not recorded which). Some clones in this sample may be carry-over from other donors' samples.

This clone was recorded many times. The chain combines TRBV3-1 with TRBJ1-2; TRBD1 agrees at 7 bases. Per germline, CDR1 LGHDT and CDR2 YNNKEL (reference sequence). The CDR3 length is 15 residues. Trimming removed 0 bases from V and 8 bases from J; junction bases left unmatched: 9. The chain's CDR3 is CASSQEWLTGNGYTF. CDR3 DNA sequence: TGTGCCAGCAGCCAAGAGTGGCTGACAGGGAACGGCTACACCTTC.

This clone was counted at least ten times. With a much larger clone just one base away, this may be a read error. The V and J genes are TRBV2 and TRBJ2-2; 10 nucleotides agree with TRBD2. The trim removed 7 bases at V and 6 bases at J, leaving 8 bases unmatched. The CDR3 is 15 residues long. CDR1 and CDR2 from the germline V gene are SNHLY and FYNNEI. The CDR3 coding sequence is TGTGCCAGCACCGTAGCGGGAGGAGGACCCGGGGAGCTGTTTTTT. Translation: CASTVAGGGPGELFF.

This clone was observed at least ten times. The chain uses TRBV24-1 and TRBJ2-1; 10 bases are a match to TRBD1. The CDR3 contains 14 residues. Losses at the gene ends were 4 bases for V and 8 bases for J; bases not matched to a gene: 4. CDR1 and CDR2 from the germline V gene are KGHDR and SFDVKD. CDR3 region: CATSEGGTGDEQFF. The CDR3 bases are TGTGCCACCAGTGAAGGGGGGACAGGGGATGAGCAGTTCTTC.

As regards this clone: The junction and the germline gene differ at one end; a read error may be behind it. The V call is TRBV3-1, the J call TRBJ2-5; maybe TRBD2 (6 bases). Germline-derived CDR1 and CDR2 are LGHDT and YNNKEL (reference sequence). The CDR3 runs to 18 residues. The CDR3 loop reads CASSPEWDSIKTQESQYF. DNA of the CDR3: TGTGCCAGCAGCCCCGAGTGGGACTCGATAAAAACACAAGAGAGCCAGTACTTC.

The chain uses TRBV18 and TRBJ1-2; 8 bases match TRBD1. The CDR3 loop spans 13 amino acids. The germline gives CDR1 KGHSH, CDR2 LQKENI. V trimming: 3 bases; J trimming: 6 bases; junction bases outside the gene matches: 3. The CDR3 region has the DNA TGTGCCAGCTCACCCACACAGGGGGATGGCTACACCTTC. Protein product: CASSPTQGDGYTF.

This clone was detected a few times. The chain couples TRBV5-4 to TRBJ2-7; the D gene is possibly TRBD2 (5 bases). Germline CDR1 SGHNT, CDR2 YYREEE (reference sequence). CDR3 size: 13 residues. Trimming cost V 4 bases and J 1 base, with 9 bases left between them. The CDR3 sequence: CASSDGISYEQYF. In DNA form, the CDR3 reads TGTGCCAGCAGCGACGGGATTTCCTACGAGCAGTACTTC.

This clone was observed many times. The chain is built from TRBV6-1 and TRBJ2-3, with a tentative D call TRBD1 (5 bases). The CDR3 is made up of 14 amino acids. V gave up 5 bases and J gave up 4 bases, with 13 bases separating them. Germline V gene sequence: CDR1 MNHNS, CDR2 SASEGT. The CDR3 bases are TGTGCCAGCAGTTCGCAGGGCTCATCAGATACGCAGTATTTT. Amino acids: CASSSQGSSDTQYF.

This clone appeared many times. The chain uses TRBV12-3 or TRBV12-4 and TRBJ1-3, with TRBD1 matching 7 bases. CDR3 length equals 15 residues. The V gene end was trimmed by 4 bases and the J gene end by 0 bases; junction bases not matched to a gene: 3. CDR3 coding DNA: TGTGCCAGCAGTTCGGGACAGCCCTCTGGAAACACCATATATTTT. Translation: CASSSGQPSGNTIYF.

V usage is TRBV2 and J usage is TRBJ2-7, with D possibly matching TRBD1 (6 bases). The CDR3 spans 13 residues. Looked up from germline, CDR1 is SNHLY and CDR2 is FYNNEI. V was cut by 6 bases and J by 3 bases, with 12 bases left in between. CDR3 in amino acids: CASRKQGDYEQYF. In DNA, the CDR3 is TGTGCCAGCAGGAAACAGGGTGACTACGAGCAGTACTTC.

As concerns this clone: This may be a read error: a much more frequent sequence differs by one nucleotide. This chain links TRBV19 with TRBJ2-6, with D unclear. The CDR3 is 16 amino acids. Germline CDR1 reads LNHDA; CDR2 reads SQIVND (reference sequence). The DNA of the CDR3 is TGTACCAGTTGGGGTCACGGTGCCTCTGGGGCCAACGTCCTGACTTTC. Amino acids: CTSWGHGASGANVLTF.

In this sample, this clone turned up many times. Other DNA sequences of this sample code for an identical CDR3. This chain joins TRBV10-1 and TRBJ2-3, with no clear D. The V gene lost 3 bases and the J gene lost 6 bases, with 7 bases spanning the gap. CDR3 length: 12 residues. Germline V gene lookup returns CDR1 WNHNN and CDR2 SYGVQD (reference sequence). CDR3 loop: CASSESTDTQYF. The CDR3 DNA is TGCGCCAGCAGTGAATCTACGGATACGCAGTATTTT.

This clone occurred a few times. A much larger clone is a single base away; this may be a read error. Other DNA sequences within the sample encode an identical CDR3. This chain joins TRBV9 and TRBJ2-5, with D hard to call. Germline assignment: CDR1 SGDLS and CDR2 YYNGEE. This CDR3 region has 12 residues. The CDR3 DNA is TGTGCCAGCAGTGTAGTCGGCGAGACCCAGTACTTC. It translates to CASSVVGETQYF.

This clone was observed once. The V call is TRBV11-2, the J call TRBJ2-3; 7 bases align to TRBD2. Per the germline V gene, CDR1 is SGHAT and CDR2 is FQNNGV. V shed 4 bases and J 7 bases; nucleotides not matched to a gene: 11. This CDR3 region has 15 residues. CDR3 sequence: CASSWGLSGGNTQYF. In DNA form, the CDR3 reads TGTGCCAGCAGCTGGGGACTATCTGGGGGGAATACGCAGTATTTT. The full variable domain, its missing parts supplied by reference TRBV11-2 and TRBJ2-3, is EAGVAQSPRYKIIEKRQSVAFWCNPISGHATLYWYQQILGQGPKLLIQFQNNGVVDDSQLPKDRFSAERLKGVDSTLKIQPAKLEDSAVYLCASSWGLSGGNTQYFGPGTRLTVL.

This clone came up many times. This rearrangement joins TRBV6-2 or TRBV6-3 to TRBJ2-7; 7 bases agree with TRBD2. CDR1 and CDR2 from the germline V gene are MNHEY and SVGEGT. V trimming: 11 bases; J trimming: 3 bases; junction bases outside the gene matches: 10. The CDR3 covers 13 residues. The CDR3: CAASRGGYYEQYF. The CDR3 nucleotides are TGTGCCGCGAGCCGCGGGGGATACTACGAGCAGTACTTC.

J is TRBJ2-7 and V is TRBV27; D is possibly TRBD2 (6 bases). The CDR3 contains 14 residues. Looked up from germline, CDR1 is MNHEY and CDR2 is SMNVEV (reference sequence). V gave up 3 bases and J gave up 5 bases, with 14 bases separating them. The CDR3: CASSLCGAQNEQYF. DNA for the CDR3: TGTGCCAGCAGTTTGTGCGGGGCCCAAAACGAGCAGTACTTC.

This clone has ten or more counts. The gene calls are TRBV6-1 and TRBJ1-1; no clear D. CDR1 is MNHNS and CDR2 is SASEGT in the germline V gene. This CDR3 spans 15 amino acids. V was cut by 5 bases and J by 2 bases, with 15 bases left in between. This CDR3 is CASSYYGRTNTEAFF. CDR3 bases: TGTGCCAGCAGTTATTACGGCAGAACCAACACTGAAGCTTTCTTT.

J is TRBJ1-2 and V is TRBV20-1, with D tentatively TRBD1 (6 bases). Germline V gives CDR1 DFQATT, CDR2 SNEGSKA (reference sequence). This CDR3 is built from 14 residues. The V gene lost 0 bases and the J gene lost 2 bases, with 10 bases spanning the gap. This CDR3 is CSARDWGGNYGYTF. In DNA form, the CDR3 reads TGCAGTGCTAGAGATTGGGGGGGCAACTATGGCTACACCTTC.

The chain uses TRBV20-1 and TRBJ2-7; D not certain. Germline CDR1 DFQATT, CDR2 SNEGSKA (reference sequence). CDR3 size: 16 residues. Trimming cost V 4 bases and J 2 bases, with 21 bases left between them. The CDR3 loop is CSATENGPICTYEQYF. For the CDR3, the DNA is TGCAGTGCTACGGAAAATGGGCCGATCTGTACCTACGAGCAGTACTTC.

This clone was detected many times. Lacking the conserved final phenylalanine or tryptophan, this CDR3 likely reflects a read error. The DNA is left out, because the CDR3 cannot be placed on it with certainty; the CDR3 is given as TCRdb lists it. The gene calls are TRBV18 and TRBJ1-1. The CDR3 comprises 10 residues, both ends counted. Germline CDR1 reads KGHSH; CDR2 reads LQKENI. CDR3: CASSTAFGYG.

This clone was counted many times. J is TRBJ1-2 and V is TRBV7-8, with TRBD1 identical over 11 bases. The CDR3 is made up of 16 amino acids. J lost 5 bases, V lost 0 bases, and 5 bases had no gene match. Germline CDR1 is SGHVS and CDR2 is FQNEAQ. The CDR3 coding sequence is TGTGCCAGCAGCTTAGCGGGACAGGGGGATAAATATGGCTACACCTTC. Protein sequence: CASSLAGQGDKYGYTF.

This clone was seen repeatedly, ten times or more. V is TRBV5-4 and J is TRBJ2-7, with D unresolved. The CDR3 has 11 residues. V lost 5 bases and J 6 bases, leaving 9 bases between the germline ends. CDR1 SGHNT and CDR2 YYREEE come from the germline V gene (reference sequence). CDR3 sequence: CASSTGGEQYF. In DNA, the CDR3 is TGTGCCAGCAGTACTGGCGGCGAGCAGTACTTC.

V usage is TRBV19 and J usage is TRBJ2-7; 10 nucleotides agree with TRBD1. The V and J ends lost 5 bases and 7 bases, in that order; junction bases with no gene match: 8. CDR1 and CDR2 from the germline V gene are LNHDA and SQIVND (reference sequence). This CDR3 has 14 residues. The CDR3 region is CASSPAGTGVEQYF. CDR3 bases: TGTGCCAGTAGTCCCGCCGGGACAGGGGTAGAGCAGTACTTC.

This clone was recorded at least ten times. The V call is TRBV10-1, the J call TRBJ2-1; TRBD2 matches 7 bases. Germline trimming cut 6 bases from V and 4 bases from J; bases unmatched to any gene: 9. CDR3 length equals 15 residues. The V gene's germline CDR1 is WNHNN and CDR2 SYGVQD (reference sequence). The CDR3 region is CASSSKGGKYNEQFF. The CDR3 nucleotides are TGCGCCAGCAGCTCAAAGGGAGGGAAGTACAATGAGCAGTTCTTC.

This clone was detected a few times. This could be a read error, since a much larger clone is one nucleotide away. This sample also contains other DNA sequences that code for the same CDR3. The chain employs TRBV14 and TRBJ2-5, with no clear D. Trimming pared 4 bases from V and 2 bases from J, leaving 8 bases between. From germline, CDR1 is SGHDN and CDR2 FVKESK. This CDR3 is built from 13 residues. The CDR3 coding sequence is TGTGCCAGCAGCCGACGTATTCAAGAGACCCAGTACTTC. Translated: CASSRRIQETQYF.

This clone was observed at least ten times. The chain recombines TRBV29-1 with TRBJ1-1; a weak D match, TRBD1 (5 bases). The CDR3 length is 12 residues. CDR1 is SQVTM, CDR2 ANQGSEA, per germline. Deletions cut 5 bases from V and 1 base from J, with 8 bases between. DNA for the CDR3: TGCAGCGTTCGTACAGGGAACACTGAAGCTTTCTTT. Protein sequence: CSVRTGNTEAFF.

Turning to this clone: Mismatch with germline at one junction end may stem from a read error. CDR3 region: CASREGGAYVLTF. In nucleotides, the CDR3 is TGTGCCAGCAGGGAGGGGGGGGCCTACGTCCTGACTTTC. The chain is built from TRBV6-1 and TRBJ2-6; tentative D call: TRBD2 (7 bases). Germline CDR1 MNHNS, CDR2 SASEGT. This CDR3 region has 13 residues.

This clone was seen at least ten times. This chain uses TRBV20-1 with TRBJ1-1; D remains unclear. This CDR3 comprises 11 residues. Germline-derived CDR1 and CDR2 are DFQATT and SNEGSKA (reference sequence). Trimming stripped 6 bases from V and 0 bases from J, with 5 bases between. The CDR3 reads CSAGMNTEAFF. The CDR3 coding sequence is TGCAGTGCCGGCATGAACACTGAAGCTTTCTTT.